This T cell receptor beta chain was retrieved from a study of cytomegalovirus exposure and HLA in healthy donors. Broader study findings: Accurate prediction of HLA-A and HLA-B alleles (for most subjects) was reportedly achieved from TCR beta sequences. Earlier analysis yielded a pattern in which most TCR beta V segments were productive about 87% or about 30% of the time. A later analysis associated 15,000 to 20,000 TCR beta sequences with HLA alleles at a 0.05 false discovery rate.

With 60 Vbeta and 13 Jbeta primers, the PCR was carried out. TCRdb keeps only in-frame clones here, not all; method: immunoSEQ multiplex PCR. The repertoire consists of approximately 240,000 clones, with around 80% occurring once and the leading ten covering approximately 0.5%. Remarks on this clone: Its antigen remains unidentified. The same CDR3 is also encoded by other DNA sequences in this sample.

At sampling all donors were nominally healthy, likely with unrecorded immune exposures. V was trimmed by 2 bases and J by 1 base, leaving 12 bases between them. The CDR3 is made up of 15 amino acids. Germline CDR1 reads MNHEY; CDR2 reads SMNVEV (reference sequence). This clonotype was obtained from a woman aged 40 to 50 in good health and CMV-seronegative. V usage is TRBV27 and J usage is TRBJ2-7, with D possibly TRBD2 on 5 matching bases. Input material: PBMCs. The CDR3 coding sequence is TGTGCCAGCAGTTTAGGTGCAGGAGGATCCTACGAGCAGTACTTC. This gives the protein CASSLGAGGSYEQYF.